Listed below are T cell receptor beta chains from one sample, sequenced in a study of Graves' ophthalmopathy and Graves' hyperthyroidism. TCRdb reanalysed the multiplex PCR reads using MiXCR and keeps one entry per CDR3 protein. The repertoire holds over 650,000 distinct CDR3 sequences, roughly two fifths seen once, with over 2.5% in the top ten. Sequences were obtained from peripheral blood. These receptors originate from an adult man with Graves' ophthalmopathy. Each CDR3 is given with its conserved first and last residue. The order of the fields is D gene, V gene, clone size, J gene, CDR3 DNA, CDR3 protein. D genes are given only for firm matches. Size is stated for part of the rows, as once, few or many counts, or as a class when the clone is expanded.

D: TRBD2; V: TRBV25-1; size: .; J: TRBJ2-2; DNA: TGTGCTAGAGGGAGCGGGAGTGATACCGGGGAGCTGTTTTTT; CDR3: CARGSGSDTGELFF
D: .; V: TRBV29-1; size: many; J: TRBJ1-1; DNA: TGCAGCGTTGAGGTCGGGGGACTGAAAACTTTCTTT; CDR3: CSVEVGGLKTFF
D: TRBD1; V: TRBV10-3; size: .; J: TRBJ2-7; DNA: TGTGCCATCAGTGATTGGACAGGGGGCTACGAGCAGTACTTC; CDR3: CAISDWTGGYEQYF
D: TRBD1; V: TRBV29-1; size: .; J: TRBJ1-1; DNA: TGCAGCGTTGGAGGAAGACAGGGGAACACTGAAGCTTTCTTT; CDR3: CSVGGRQGNTEAFF
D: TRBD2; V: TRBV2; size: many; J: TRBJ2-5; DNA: TGTGCCAGCAGTTCCCGCCACGTGAAGGGTGGCAGCGGGGACCAAGAGACCCAGTACTTC; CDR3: CASSSRHVKGGSGDQETQYF
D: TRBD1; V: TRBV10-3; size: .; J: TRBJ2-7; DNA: TGTGCCATCAGTGCCCCGGGACAGGGTAACTACGAGCAGTACTTC; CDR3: CAISAPGQGNYEQYF
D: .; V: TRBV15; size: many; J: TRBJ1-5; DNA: TGTGCCACCAGCAGAGCTGGAGGCAATCAGCCCCAGCATTTT; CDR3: CATSRAGGNQPQHF
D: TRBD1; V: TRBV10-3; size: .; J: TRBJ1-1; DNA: TGTGCCAGCAGTAAATCCCGGGACAGGGGGCTGATGGCTGAAGCTTTCTTT; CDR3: CASSKSRDRGLMAEAFF
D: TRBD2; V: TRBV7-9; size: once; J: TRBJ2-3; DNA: TGTGCCAGCAGCTTAGGGACTAGCGGGAGTCTGGCGTATTTT; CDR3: CASSLGTSGSLAYF
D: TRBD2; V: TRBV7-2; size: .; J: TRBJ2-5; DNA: TGTGCCAGCAGCTTGGCCGGTAGCGGGGTACAAGAGACCCAGTACTTC; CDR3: CASSLAGSGVQETQYF
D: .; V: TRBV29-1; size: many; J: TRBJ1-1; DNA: TGCAGCGCCCCGACGGCGCTGCCGCTGGGGGACACTGAAGCTTTCTTT; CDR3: CSAPTALPLGDTEAFF
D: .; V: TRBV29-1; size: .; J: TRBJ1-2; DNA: TGCAGCGTTGAAGAAAACGGGGGTAACTATGGCTACACCTTC; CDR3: CSVEENGGNYGYTF
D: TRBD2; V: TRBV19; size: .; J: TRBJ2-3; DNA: TGTGCCAGTAGTCCAAGGACTAGCGGGAACACAGATACGCAGTATTTT; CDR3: CASSPRTSGNTDTQYF
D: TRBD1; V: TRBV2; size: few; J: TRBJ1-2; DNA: TGTGCCAGCAGCCCCGGGACAGGGCACTATGGCTACACCTTC; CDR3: CASSPGTGHYGYTF
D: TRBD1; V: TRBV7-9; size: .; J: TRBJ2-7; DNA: TGCGCCAGCAGTCGACAACCGGGACAGGGACCCGAGCAGTACTTC; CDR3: CASSRQPGQGPEQYF
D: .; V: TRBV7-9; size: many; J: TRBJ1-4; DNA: TGTGCCAGCAGCTTTACAGGGCTTAATGAAAAACTGTTTTTT; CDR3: CASSFTGLNEKLFF
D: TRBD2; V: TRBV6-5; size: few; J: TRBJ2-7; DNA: TGTGCCAGCAGAAAGCGGGAGGGCTCCTACGAGCAGTACTTC; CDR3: CASRKREGSYEQYF
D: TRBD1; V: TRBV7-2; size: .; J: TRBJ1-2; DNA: TGTGCCAGCAGTGGTGGACAGGGACCAAGCTATGGCTACACCTTC; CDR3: CASSGGQGPSYGYTF
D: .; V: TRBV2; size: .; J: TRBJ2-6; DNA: TGTGCCAGCAGCCCGGGGAGCGGGTACGGGGCCAACGTCCTGACTTTC; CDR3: CASSPGSGYGANVLTF
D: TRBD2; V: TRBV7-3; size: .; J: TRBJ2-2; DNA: TGTGCCAGCAGCTTACAAAGCGGGGGGAACACCAGGGAGCTGTTTTTT; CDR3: CASSLQSGGNTRELFF
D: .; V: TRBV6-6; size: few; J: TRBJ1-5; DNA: TGTGCCAGCAGTGAAGTGGCAGGGGTTAGCAATCAGCCCCAGCATTTT; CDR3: CASSEVAGVSNQPQHF
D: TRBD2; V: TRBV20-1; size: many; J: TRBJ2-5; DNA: TGCAGTGCTCCGAGCGGGAGAGTAGAGACCCAGTACTTC; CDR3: CSAPSGRVETQYF
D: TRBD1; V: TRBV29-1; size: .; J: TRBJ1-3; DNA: TGCAGCGCCGCCGGGACAGGCTCTGGAAACACCATATATTTT; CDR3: CSAAGTGSGNTIYF
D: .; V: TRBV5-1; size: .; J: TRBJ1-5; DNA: TGCGCCAGCAGCTTGGAGGGAGCAGGGCAGGAGGCCCAGCATTTT; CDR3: CASSLEGAGQEAQHF
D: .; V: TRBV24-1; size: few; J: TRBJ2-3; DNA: TGTGCCACCAGTGTTAGCAGGGGCACAGATACGCAGTATTTT; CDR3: CATSVSRGTDTQYF
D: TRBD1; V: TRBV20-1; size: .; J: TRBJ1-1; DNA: TGCAGTGCTAGAAGGGACAGGCCCCAAGCTTTCTTT; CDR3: CSARRDRPQAFF
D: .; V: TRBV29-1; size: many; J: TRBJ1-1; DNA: TGCAGCGTCCTTGACAGGAGCTACACTGAAGCTTTCTTT; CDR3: CSVLDRSYTEAFF
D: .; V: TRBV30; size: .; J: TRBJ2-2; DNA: TGTGCCTGGAGTAAGGGGTCCGGGGAGCTGTTTTTT; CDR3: CAWSKGSGELFF
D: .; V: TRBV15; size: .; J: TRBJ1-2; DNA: TGTGCCACCAGCAGAGGGGGAATCTCGGGCTATGGCTACACCTTC; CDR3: CATSRGGISGYGYTF
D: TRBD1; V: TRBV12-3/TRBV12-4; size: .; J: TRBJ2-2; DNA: TGTGCCAGCAGCACCCGGGACAGGGGGCCGCACACCGGGGAGCTGTTTTTT; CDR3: CASSTRDRGPHTGELFF
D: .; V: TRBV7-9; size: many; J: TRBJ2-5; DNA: TGTGCCAGCAGCTTAGCGGCCGCCCGAGCTTCAACCCAGTACTTC; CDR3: CASSLAAARASTQYF
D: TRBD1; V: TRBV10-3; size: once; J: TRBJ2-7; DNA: TGTGCCTGGAAGGGGACAGGGGACGAGCAGTACTTC; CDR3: CAWKGTGDEQYF
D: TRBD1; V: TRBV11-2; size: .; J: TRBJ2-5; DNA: TGTGCCAGCAGCGTTTCCGGGACAGGGGGCGCAGAGACCCAGTACTTC; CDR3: CASSVSGTGGAETQYF
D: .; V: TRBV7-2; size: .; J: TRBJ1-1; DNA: TGTGCCAGCAGCTTAACGCCAGGGGCCGCTTTCTTT; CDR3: CASSLTPGAAFF
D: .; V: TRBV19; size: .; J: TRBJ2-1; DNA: TGTGCCAGCAGCTTAGCCGACTACAATGAGCAGTTCTTC; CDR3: CASSLADYNEQFF
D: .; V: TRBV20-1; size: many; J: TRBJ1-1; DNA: TGCAGTGCTAGGGAGTTGCAGATGAACACTGAAGCTTTCTTT; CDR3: CSARELQMNTEAFF
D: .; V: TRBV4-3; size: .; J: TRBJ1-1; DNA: TGCGCCAGCAGCCAACTCACAGGAATGAACACTGAAGCTTTCTTT; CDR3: CASSQLTGMNTEAFF
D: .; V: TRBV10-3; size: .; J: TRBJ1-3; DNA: TGTGCCATCAGCCTGGACGGAGTCTATGGAAACACCATATATTTT; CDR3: CAISLDGVYGNTIYF
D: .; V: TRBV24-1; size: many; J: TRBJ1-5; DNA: TGTGCCATGAGTGGGGCGAATCAGCCCCAGCATTTT; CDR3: CAMSGANQPQHF
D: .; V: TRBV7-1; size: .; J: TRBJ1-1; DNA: TGTGCCAGCAGTTCCGCAGACCTGAACACTGAAGCTTTCTTT; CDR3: CASSSADLNTEAFF
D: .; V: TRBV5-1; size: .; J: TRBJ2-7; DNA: TGCGCCAGCAGCAAATCGGGACCCCGCTACGAGCAGTACTTC; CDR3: CASSKSGPRYEQYF
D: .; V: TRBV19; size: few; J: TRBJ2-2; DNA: TGTGCCAGTAGTAACAGTCCCACCGGGGAGCTGTTTTTT; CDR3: CASSNSPTGELFF
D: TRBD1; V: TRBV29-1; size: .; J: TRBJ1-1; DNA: TGCAGCTTGGTTTGGGACAGTGAAGCTTTCTTT; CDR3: CSLVWDSEAFF
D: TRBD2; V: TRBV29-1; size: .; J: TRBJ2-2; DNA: TGCAGCACCACTAGCGGACTACACACCGGGGAGCTGTTTTTT; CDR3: CSTTSGLHTGELFF
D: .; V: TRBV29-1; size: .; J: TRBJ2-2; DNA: TGCAGCGTTGAAGCCCCCGACAGGGAGGTCGGGGAGCTGTTTTTT; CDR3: CSVEAPDREVGELFF
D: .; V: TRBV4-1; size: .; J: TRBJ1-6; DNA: TGCGCCAGCTGCCAAGCAGGGTTTCGTAATTCACCCCTCCACTTT; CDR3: CASCQAGFRNSPLHF
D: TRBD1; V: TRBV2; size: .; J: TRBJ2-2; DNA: TGTGCCAGCAGGACACAGGGGGCTAGCGAGGTCGGGGAGCTGTTTTTT; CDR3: CASRTQGASEVGELFF
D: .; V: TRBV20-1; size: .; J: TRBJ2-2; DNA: TGCAGTGCTAGAGATACTCGGGACACCGGGGAGCTGTTTTTT; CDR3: CSARDTRDTGELFF